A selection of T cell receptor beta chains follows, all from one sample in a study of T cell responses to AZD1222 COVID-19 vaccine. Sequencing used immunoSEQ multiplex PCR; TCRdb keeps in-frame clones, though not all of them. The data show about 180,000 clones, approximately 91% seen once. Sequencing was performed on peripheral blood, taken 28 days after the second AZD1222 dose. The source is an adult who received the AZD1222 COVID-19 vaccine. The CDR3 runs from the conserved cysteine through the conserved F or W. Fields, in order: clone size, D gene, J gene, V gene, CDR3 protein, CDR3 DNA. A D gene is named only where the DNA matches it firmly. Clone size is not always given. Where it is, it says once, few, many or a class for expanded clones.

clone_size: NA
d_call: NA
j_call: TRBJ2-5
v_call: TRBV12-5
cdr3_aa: CASGPGGGPEETQYF
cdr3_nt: TGTGCTAGTGGTCCCGGAGGGGGCCCGGAAGAGACCCAGTACTTC

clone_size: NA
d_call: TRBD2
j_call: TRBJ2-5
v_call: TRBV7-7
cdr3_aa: CASSLGGGAGETQYF
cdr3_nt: TGTGCCAGCAGCTTAGGCGGGGGGGCCGGAGAGACCCAGTACTTC

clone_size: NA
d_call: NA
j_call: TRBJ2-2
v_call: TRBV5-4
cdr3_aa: CASSFGTTGAGELFF
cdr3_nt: TGTGCCAGCAGCTTTGGGACTACAGGGGCCGGGGAGCTGTTTTTT

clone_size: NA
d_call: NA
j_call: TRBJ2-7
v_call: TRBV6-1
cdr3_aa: CASSDVLFSGSSYEQYF
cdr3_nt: TGTGCCAGCAGTGACGTTCTTTTTAGCGGCAGCTCCTACGAGCAGTACTTC

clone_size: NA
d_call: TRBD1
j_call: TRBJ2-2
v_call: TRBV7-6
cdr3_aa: CASSLERRGQGPGELFF
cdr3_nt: TGTGCCAGCAGCTTGGAGAGAAGGGGACAGGGCCCGGGGGAGCTGTTTTTT

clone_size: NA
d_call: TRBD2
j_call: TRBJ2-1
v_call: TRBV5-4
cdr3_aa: CASSLLAGENEQFF
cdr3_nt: TGTGCCAGCAGCTTACTAGCGGGAGAAAATGAGCAGTTCTTC

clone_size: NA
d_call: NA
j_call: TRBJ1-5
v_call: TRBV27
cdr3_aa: CASRQGGNQPQHF
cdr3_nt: TGTGCCAGCAGACAGGGTGGCAATCAGCCCCAGCATTTT

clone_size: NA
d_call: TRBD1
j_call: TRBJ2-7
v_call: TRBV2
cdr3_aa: CASSPPVRGQGAYEQYF
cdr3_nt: TGTGCCAGCTCCCCCCCTGTTCGGGGACAGGGGGCTTACGAGCAGTACTTC

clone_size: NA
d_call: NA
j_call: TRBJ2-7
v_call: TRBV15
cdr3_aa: CATSRDGGYEQYF
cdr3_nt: TGTGCCACCAGCAGAGATGGGGGCTACGAGCAGTACTTC

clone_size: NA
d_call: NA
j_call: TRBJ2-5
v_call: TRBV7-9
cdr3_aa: CASSLTQETQYF
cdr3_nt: TGTGCCAGCAGCTTGACCCAAGAGACCCAGTACTTC

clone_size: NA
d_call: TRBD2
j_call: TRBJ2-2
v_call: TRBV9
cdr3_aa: CASSVGEAGANTGELFF
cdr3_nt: TGTGCCAGCAGCGTAGGGGAAGCGGGAGCGAACACCGGGGAGCTGTTTTTT

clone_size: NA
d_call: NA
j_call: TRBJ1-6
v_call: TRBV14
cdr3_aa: CASSPYTGSSYNSPLHF
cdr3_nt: TGTGCCAGCAGCCCTTATACAGGTTCCTCCTATAATTCACCCCTCCACTTT

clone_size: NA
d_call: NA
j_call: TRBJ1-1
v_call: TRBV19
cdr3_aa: CASSLTENTEAFF
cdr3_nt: TGTGCCAGTAGTCTGACGGAGAACACTGAAGCTTTCTTT

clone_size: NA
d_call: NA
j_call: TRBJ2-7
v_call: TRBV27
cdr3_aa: CASSFRGGYEQYF
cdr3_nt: TGTGCCAGCAGTTTCCGGGGAGGCTACGAGCAGTACTTC

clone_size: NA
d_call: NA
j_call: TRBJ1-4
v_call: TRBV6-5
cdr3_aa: CASSYKRGAREKLFF
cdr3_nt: TGTGCCAGCAGTTACAAAAGGGGGGCGCGTGAAAAACTGTTTTTT

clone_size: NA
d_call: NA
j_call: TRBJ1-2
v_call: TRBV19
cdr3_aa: CASNLGRGHYGYTF
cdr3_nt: TGTGCCAGTAACCTGGGACGGGGGCACTATGGCTACACCTTC

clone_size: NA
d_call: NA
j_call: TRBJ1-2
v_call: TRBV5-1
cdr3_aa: CASRGGGTPGYTF
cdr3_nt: TGCGCCAGCAGGGGGGGTGGCACCCCTGGCTACACCTTC

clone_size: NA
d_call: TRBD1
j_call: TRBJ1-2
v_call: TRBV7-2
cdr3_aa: CASSPSEGALANYGYTF
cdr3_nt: TGTGCCAGCAGCCCCTCGGAGGGGGCCTTAGCTAACTATGGCTACACCTTC

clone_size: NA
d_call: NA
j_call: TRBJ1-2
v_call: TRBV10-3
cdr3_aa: CAISESEGERGGYTF
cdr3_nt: TGTGCCATCAGTGAGTCGGAAGGGGAGAGGGGTGGCTACACCTTC

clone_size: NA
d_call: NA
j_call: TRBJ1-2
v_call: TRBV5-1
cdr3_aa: CASSVQGGDGYTF
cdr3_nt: TGCGCCAGCAGCGTGCAGGGTGGGGATGGCTACACCTTC

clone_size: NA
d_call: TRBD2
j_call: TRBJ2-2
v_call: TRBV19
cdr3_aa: CASSRTSGGTNTGELFF
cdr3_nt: TGTGCCAGTAGCCGAACTAGCGGGGGGACGAACACCGGGGAGCTGTTTTTT

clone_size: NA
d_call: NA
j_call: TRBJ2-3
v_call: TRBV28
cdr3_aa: CASSLQGRLQGTQYF
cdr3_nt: TGTGCCAGCAGTTTACAGGGACGGCTGCAGGGTACGCAGTATTTT

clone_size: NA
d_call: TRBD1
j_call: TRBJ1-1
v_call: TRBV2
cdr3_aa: CASRGTGMNTEAFF
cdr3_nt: TGTGCCAGCAGGGGGACAGGGATGAACACTGAAGCTTTCTTT

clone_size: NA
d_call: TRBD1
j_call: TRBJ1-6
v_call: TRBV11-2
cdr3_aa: CASSPTGRRSPLHF
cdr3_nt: TGTGCCAGCAGCCCGACAGGGCGGCGTTCACCCCTCCACTTT

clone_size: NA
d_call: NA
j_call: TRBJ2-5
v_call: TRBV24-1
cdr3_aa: CATSSGAGGQETQYF
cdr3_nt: TGTGCCACCAGTAGCGGGGCAGGGGGCCAAGAGACCCAGTACTTC

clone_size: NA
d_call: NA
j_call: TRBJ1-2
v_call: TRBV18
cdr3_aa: CASSPPGFNYGYTF
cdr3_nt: TGTGCCAGCTCACCACCGGGTTTTAACTATGGCTACACCTTC

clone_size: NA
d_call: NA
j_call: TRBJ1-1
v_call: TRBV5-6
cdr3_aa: CASSEGWNTEAFF
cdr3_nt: TGTGCCAGCAGTGAGGGGTGGAACACTGAAGCTTTCTTT

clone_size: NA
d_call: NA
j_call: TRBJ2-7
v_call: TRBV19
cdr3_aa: CASSPLDSYEQYF
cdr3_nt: TGTGCCAGTAGTCCCCTGGACAGCTACGAGCAGTACTTC

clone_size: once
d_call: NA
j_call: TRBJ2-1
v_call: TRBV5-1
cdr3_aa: CASSPSSYNEQFF
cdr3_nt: TGCGCCAGCAGCCCGAGCTCCTACAATGAGCAGTTCTTC

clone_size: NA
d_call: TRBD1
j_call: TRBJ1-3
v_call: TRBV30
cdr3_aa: CAWSAGQGDFGNTIYF
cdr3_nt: TGTGCCTGGAGCGCCGGACAGGGAGACTTTGGAAACACCATATATTTT

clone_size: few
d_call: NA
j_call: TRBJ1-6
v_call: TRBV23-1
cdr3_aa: CASSLEGPLHF
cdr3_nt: TGCGCCAGCAGTCTAGAGGGGCCCCTCCACTTT

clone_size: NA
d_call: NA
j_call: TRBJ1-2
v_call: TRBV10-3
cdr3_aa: CAIALPGRGYTF
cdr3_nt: TGTGCCATCGCCCTTCCAGGGCGAGGCTACACCTTC

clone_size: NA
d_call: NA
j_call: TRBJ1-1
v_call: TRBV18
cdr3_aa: CASSPAGNTEAFF
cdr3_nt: TGTGCCAGCTCCCCAGCGGGGAACACTGAAGCTTTCTTT

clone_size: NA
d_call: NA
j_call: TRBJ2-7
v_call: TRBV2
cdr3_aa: CASSDRVYEQYF
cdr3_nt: TGTGCCAGCAGTGACAGGGTCTACGAGCAGTACTTC

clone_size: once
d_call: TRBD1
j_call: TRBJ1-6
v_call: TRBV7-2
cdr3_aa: CASSFTGGSDNSPLHF
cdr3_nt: TGTGCCAGCAGCTTCACAGGGGGATCGGATAATTCACCCCTCCACTTT